Presented here are 22 T cell receptor beta chains from one specimen sequenced in a study of blood T cell repertoires in COVID-19. TCRdb's copy holds only in-frame clones and misses some; the assay was immunoSEQ multiplex PCR. The sample has 100,000 to 150,000 clones, around 88% seen once; the top ten hold 10%. Sequenced material: peripheral blood. The receptors here all came from a man aged 45-65 years with acute or convalescent COVID-19.

This chain connects TRBV28 to TRBJ2-2, with TRBD1 matching 8 bases. The length of the CDR3 is 15 residues. Trimming removed 3 bases from V and 4 bases from J; junction bases left unmatched: 4. Germline CDR1 is MDHEN and CDR2 is SYDVKM. CDR3 coding DNA: TGTGCCAGCAGTTTTAACAGGGGGTCCACCGGGGAGCTGTTTTTT. Amino acid sequence: CASSFNRGSTGELFF.

The chain couples TRBV6-5 to TRBJ2-2, with D maybe TRBD2 (6 bases). The germline CDR1 and CDR2 sequences are MNHEY and SVGAGI. This CDR3 is built from 14 residues. V lost 2 bases, J lost 4 bases, and 8 bases lay in between. In DNA, the CDR3 is TGTGCCAGCAGTTACCGGACTACCACCGGGGAGCTGTTTTTT. It specifies CASSYRTTTGELFF.

The V and J genes are TRBV21-1 and TRBJ1-2; the table's D gene call, TRBD1, was not cross checked with the DNA. TRBV21-1 is a documented pseudogene. The CDR3 extends over 17 amino acids. The CDR3 protein is CASSKGAGKHDNYGYTF. In DNA, the CDR3 is TGTGCCAGCAGCAAAGGGGCAGGGAAGCACGATAACTATGGCTACACCTTC.

This chain connects TRBV12-5 to TRBJ1-4; TRBD1 is a possible D gene (5 bases). Deletions cut 8 bases from V and 2 bases from J, with 21 bases between. The CDR3 runs 17 residues. Germline CDR1 LGHNT, CDR2 FRNRAP. Written as DNA, the CDR3 is TGTGCTAGTATTGTAGGAGGGGCGGGTAAGACTAATGAAAAACTGTTTTTT. This sequence encodes CASIVGGAGKTNEKLFF.

This rearrangement joins TRBV7-2 to TRBJ1-4; the match to TRBD1 covers 7 bases. After removal of 1 base from V and 2 bases from J, the junction contained 4 bases not matched to a gene. Germline CDR1 reads SGHTA; CDR2 reads FQGNSA. The CDR3 has 16 amino acids. CDR3 loop: CASSLEGARTNEKLFF. The CDR3 DNA reads TGTGCCAGCAGCTTAGAGGGGGCGCGGACTAATGAAAAACTGTTTTTT.

The table lists this clone with a count of one. The V and J genes are TRBV6-5 and TRBJ1-2; D is unclear. Trimming took off 1 base at V and 5 bases at J, with 11 bases between the two ends. The germline CDR1 and CDR2 sequences are MNHEY and SVGAGI. CDR3 length: 14 amino acids. CDR3 sequence: CASSYLSPGYGYTF. In DNA, the CDR3 is TGTGCCAGCAGTTACTTATCCCCAGGATATGGCTACACCTTC.

This clone was seen only once. This rearrangement joins TRBV25-1 to TRBJ1-1; D ambiguous. CDR1 and CDR2 from the germline V gene are MGHDK and SYGVNS. The CDR3 runs 15 residues. Trimming removed 2 bases at V and 1 base at J, with 11 bases between. CDR3 bases: TGTGCCAGCAGTGAAGTAGGACTGCAGAACACTGAAGCTTTCTTT. Its protein is CASSEVGLQNTEAFF.

The chain carries TRBV5-1 and TRBJ2-1; TRBD2 aligns across 11 bases. CDR1 and CDR2 from the germline V gene are SGHRS and YFSETQ. This CDR3 spans 15 amino acids. V lost 3 bases, J lost 4 bases, and 3 bases stayed unmatched. The CDR3 region has the DNA TGCGCCAGCAGCTCCGGGACTAGCGGTTACAATGAGCAGTTCTTC. Its protein product is CASSSGTSGYNEQFF.

This clone is a singleton in its sample. For the CDR3, the DNA is TGCGCCAGCCGGGGGGGCGGGGACACTGAAGCTTTCTTT. It encodes CASRGGGDTEAFF. The chain is built from TRBV10-1 and TRBJ1-1, with a tentative D call TRBD1 (6 bases). Germline V gene sequence: CDR1 WNHNN, CDR2 SYGVQD (reference sequence). CDR3 length equals 13 residues. V lost 8 bases and J 3 bases, leaving 13 bases between the germline ends.

The V call is TRBV11-2, the J call TRBJ1-1, with 8 bases aligning to TRBD1. Per the germline V gene, CDR1 is SGHAT and CDR2 is FQNNGV. This CDR3 contains 13 residues. Losses at the gene ends were 6 bases for V and 1 base for J; bases not matched to a gene: 1. The CDR3 nucleotides read TGTGCCAGCAGGCAGGGGGCGAACACTGAAGCTTTCTTT. It translates to CASRQGANTEAFF.

The chain uses TRBV2 and TRBJ1-1; D unclear. The CDR3 totals 13 residues. V lost 1 base and J 4 bases, leaving 7 bases between the germline ends. CDR1 and CDR2 (germline): SNHLY, FYNNEI. Here the CDR3 reads CASSEGVGTEAFF. CDR3 bases: TGTGCCAGCAGTGAAGGTGTCGGCACTGAAGCTTTCTTT.

The V call is TRBV30, the J call TRBJ1-1; 7 bases are shared with TRBD1. Germline V gene lookup returns CDR1 GTSNPN and CDR2 SVGIG (reference sequence). The V segment lost 2 bases and the J segment 0 bases; nucleotides outside the gene matches: 12. CDR3 size: 17 residues. The CDR3 loop is CAWSIRQGARMNTEAFF. The CDR3 nucleotides are TGTGCCTGGAGTATCCGACAGGGAGCGAGGATGAACACTGAAGCTTTCTTT. Complete variable domain (other parts from reference TRBV30 and TRBJ1-1): SQTIHQWPATLVQPVGSPLSLECTVEGTSNPNLYWYRQAAGRGLQLLFYSVGIGQISSEVPQNLSASRPQDRQFILSSKKLLLSDSGFYLCAWSIRQGARMNTEAFFGQGTRLTVV.

The chain uses TRBV10-1 and TRBJ1-1; possibly TRBD1 for D (6 bases). Trimming stripped 8 bases from V and 2 bases from J, with 15 bases between. This CDR3 is 14 amino acids long. Looked up from germline, CDR1 is WNHNN and CDR2 is SYGVQD (reference sequence). CDR3 bases: TGCGCCAGCTCCCATGACAGGTTCAACACTGAAGCTTTCTTT. This gives the protein CASSHDRFNTEAFF.

The chain employs TRBV5-1 and TRBJ2-5; TRBD2 matches 9 bases. The germline V gene has CDR1 SGHRS and CDR2 YFSETQ. This CDR3 comprises 15 residues. With 5 bases clipped from V and 4 bases from J, the junction kept 9 bases outside the gene matches. This CDR3 reads CASRSSGVGGETQYF. In nucleotides, the CDR3 is TGCGCCAGCAGATCTAGCGGGGTCGGTGGAGAGACCCAGTACTTC.

The genes are TRBV5-1 and TRBJ2-3; 7 nucleotides agree with TRBD1. The germline V gene encodes CDR1 SGHRS and CDR2 YFSETQ. With 4 bases clipped from V and 6 bases from J, the junction kept 2 bases outside the gene matches. This CDR3 has 12 amino acids. In DNA form, the CDR3 reads TGCGCCAGCAGCGTACAGGGGGATACGCAGTATTTT. Amino acids: CASSVQGDTQYF.

The chain uses TRBV5-4 and TRBJ2-3; D call uncertain. The CDR3 is 13 residues long. V shed 0 bases and J shed 5 bases, with 7 bases lying between them. CDR1 and CDR2 from the germline V gene are SGHNT and YYREEE (reference sequence). The CDR3 bases are TGTGCCAGCAGCTTGGCCCCTCGAGATACGCAGTATTTT. Translation: CASSLAPRDTQYF.

This chain joins TRBV25-1 and TRBJ1-2, with 7 positions matching TRBD1. The CDR3 runs 13 residues. Germline CDR1 reads MGHDK; CDR2 reads SYGVNS. The ends lost 8 bases at V and 2 bases at J; junction bases unmatched: 5. CDR3 protein: CASLGTANYGYTF. The DNA for the CDR3 is TGTGCCAGCCTAGGGACAGCAAACTATGGCTACACCTTC.

V gene TRBV7-8 combines with J gene TRBJ1-6; TRBD1 aligns across 7 bases. Trimming at V came to 2 bases and at J to 2 bases, leaving 6 bases not matched to a gene. From germline, CDR1 is SGHVS and CDR2 FQNEAQ. The CDR3 loop spans 17 amino acids. CDR3 bases: TGTGCCAGCAGCTTATCTGACAGGGTCACCTATAATTCACCCCTCCACTTT. Translating gives CASSLSDRVTYNSPLHF.

The J gene is TRBJ2-7, the V gene TRBV20-1; D perhaps matches TRBD1 (6 bases). The CDR3 extends over 11 amino acids. V was shortened by 3 bases and J by 9 bases, with 12 bases between the two germline ends. The germline V gene encodes CDR1 DFQATT and CDR2 SNEGSKA (reference sequence). The CDR3 DNA is TGCAGTGCTAGTGTGGACAGAGTGCAGTACTTC. Residues: CSASVDRVQYF.

This chain uses TRBV15 with TRBJ2-7, with D hard to call. Trimming cost V 0 bases and J 1 base, with 7 bases left between them. Germline-derived CDR1 and CDR2 are LNHNV and YYDKDF (reference sequence). The CDR3 totals 14 residues. The CDR3: CATSRDSVSYEQYF. CDR3 nucleotides: TGTGCCACCAGCAGAGACTCGGTTTCCTACGAGCAGTACTTC.

The V call is TRBV5-1, the J call TRBJ1-2; D is ambiguous. CDR3 length: 14 amino acids. V shed 0 bases and J shed 4 bases, with 10 bases lying between them. The V gene's germline CDR1 is SGHRS and CDR2 YFSETQ. CDR3 in amino acids: CASSLGASPYGYTF. CDR3 coding DNA: TGCGCCAGCAGCTTGGGGGCCTCACCCTATGGCTACACCTTC.

This chain connects TRBV18 to TRBJ2-2, with a tentative D call TRBD1 (6 bases). The CDR3 is made up of 15 amino acids. Germline V gene sequence: CDR1 KGHSH, CDR2 LQKENI. V shed 3 bases and J shed 6 bases, with 14 bases lying between them. CDR3 residues: CASSPLAQGSGELFF. CDR3 bases: TGTGCCAGCTCACCGCTTGCACAGGGTTCCGGGGAGCTGTTTTTT.